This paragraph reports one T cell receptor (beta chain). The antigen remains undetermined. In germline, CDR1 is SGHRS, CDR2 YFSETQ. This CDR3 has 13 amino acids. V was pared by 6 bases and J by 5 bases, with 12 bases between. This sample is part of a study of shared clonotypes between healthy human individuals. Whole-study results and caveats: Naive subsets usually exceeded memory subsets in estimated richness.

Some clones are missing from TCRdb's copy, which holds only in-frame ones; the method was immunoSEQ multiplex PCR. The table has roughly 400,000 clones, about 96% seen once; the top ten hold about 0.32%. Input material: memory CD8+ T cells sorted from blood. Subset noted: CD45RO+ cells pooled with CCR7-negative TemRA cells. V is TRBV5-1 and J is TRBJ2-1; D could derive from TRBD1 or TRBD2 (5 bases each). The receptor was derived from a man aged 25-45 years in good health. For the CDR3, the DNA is TGCGCCAGCACCTCCGGGGCGCACAATGAGCAGTTCTTC. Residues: CASTSGAHNEQFF.